This passage covers 22 T cell receptor beta chains from one sample sequenced in a study of radiotherapy plus CTLA-4 blockade in lung cancer. Profiled with immunoSEQ multiplex PCR; TCRdb holds only in-frame clones, not every one. Found here are 62,000 or so clones, 79% of them singletons; the top ten hold roughly a tenth. Sample: peripheral blood, taken from a patient treated with radiotherapy plus ipilimumab. The receptors were sampled from a human donor with non-small cell lung cancer who had a complete response to radiotherapy plus ipilimumab.

Remarks on this clone: The sample has other DNA sequences that encode this CDR3 too. The V call is TRBV15, the J call TRBJ2-1, with TRBD1 matching over 9 bases. Germline V gene lookup returns CDR1 LNHNV and CDR2 YYDKDF (reference sequence). The CDR3 sequence is 15 residues long. The V and J ends lost 3 bases and 4 bases, in that order; junction bases with no gene match: 4. DNA of the CDR3: TGTGCCACCAGCAGCGAGACAGGGGGGTACAATGAGCAGTTCTTC. Translated, it gives CATSSETGGYNEQFF.

There are a few counts of this clone. CDR3 coding DNA: TGCAGCGTTGATGGGGGGGCTTGGGGCGCAGATACGCAGTATTTT. It translates to CSVDGGAWGADTQYF. This sequence joins TRBV29-1 and TRBJ2-3; the D gene is possibly TRBD2 (7 bases). Germline V gene data show CDR1 as SQVTM and CDR2 as ANQGSEA. This CDR3 has 15 amino acids. The V and J ends lost 3 bases and 4 bases respectively, with 17 bases between them.

This chain connects TRBV5-1 to TRBJ2-1; the D is unclear. The CDR3 is 11 residues long. V gave up 6 bases and J gave up 7 bases, with 8 bases separating them. Germline values: CDR1 SGHRS, CDR2 YFSETQ. CDR3 in amino acids: CASNKGNEQFF. The CDR3 DNA is TGCGCCAGCAACAAAGGGAATGAGCAGTTCTTC.

This clone was observed a single time. V is TRBV6-6 and J is TRBJ2-6; D possibly corresponds to TRBD1 (5 bases). CDR1 and CDR2 (germline): MNHNY, SVGAGI (reference sequence). With 9 bases removed from V and 3 bases from J, the gap between germline ends came to 15 bases. This CDR3 has 15 amino acids. CDR3 amino acids: CASRERGGGANVLTF. CDR3 coding DNA: TGTGCCAGTAGAGAAAGGGGTGGTGGGGCCAACGTCCTGACTTTC.

The chain is built from TRBV6-5 and TRBJ1-5; 12 bases map to TRBD1. J lost 6 bases, V lost 8 bases, and 8 bases had no gene match. CDR1 and CDR2 (germline): MNHEY, SVGAGI. The CDR3 runs 15 residues. This CDR3 is CASRRGTGGGQPQHF. As DNA, the CDR3 is TGTGCCAGCCGACGCGGGACAGGGGGCGGTCAGCCCCAGCATTTT.

The chain employs TRBV14 and TRBJ2-2, with 8 bases matching TRBD1. Germline lookup yields CDR1 SGHDN and CDR2 FVKESK. This CDR3 is 14 amino acids long. With 4 bases clipped from V and 4 bases from J, the junction kept 2 bases outside the gene matches. The CDR3 DNA sequence: TGTGCCAGCAGCCGGACAGGGCGCACCGGGGAGCTGTTTTTT. It codes for CASSRTGRTGELFF.

This chain joins TRBV6-5 and TRBJ2-4, with TRBD2 matching 9 bases. V shed 6 bases and J 1 base; nucleotides not matched to a gene: 4. Germline V gene lookup returns CDR1 MNHEY and CDR2 SVGAGI. The CDR3 extends over 15 amino acids. The CDR3 region is CASSVAGDAKNIQYF. The CDR3 DNA reads as TGTGCCAGCAGCGTAGCGGGGGACGCCAAAAACATTCAGTACTTC.

This chain connects TRBV11-3 to TRBJ1-2; D gene uncertain. Germline-derived CDR1 and CDR2 are SGHNT and YENEEA. The V end was cut by 4 bases, the J end by 9 bases, with 12 bases between. The CDR3 is made up of 12 amino acids. The CDR3 sequence is CASSSSTWSYTF. DNA for the CDR3: TGTGCCAGCAGCTCCTCGACTTGGAGCTACACCTTC.

With respect to this clone: A junction boundary mismatches the germline segment, possibly from a read error. The CDR3 sequence is CASSPRGGGELFF. The CDR3 DNA follows: TGTGCTAGCAGCCCGCGGGGCGGCGGGGAGCTGTTTTTT. The J gene is TRBJ2-2, the V gene TRBV7-7, with a tentative D call TRBD2 (6 bases). The germline gives CDR1 SSHAT, CDR2 FNYEAQ (reference sequence). The CDR3 spans 13 residues. The entire variable domain, with the rest obtained from reference TRBV7-7 and TRBJ2-2, is as follows: GAGVSQSPRYKVTKRGQDVTLRCDPISSHATLYWYQQALGQGPEFLTYFNYEAQPDKSGLPSDRFSAERPEGSISTLTIQRTEQRDSAMYRCASSPRGGGELFFGEGSRLTVL.

This clone was counted only a few times. The chain uses TRBV5-8 and TRBJ1-5, with no clear D. The CDR3 sequence is 14 residues long. Germline CDR1 reads SGHTS; CDR2 reads YDEGEE. Trimming removed 8 bases from V and 7 bases from J, with 19 bases in between. The CDR3 DNA reads TGTGCCAGTCCTGGGCAGTCCATAGGGCAGCCCCAGCATTTT. Its protein is CASPGQSIGQPQHF.

This chain uses TRBV5-4 with TRBJ1-6; D gene uncertain. V was clipped by 4 bases and J by 0 bases, with 8 bases between them. CDR3 length equals 15 residues. Germline V CDR1 and CDR2: SGHNT, YYREEE (reference sequence). The CDR3 protein is CASSPTNSYNSPLHF. CDR3 in DNA: TGTGCCAGCAGCCCCACCAACTCCTATAATTCACCCCTCCACTTT.

The chain has TRBV27 and TRBJ1-6; D gene ambiguous. CDR1 and CDR2 (germline): MNHEY, SMNVEV (reference sequence). The V gene lost 5 bases and the J gene lost 7 bases, with 15 bases spanning the gap. This CDR3 comprises 15 residues. Here the CDR3 DNA reads TGTGCCAGCAGTATAGGACTATTCGAGAATTCACCCCTCCACTTT. Translation: CASSIGLFENSPLHF.

This clone was recorded a few times. This chain links TRBV2 with TRBJ1-2, with 8 bases fitting TRBD1. CDR1 and CDR2 from the germline V gene are SNHLY and FYNNEI. This CDR3 comprises 14 residues. Trimming at V came to 1 base and at J to 5 bases, leaving 3 bases not matched to a gene. The CDR3 region has the DNA TGTGCCAGCAGTGAAGATCAGGGGGCTTATGGCTACACCTTC. This sequence encodes CASSEDQGAYGYTF.

The chain combines TRBV7-9 with TRBJ1-1; 8 nucleotides line up with TRBD1. From germline, CDR1 is SEHNR and CDR2 FQNEAQ (reference sequence). J lost 2 bases, V lost 2 bases, and 1 base had no gene match. The length of the CDR3 is 14 residues. The CDR3 sequence is CASSLQGANTEAFF. The CDR3 DNA reads TGTGCCAGCAGCTTACAGGGGGCTAACACTGAAGCTTTCTTT.

The rearrangement uses TRBV19 and TRBJ1-1, with a possible D match to TRBD1 (5 bases). The V gene's germline CDR1 is LNHDA and CDR2 SQIVND (reference sequence). V lost 7 bases and J lost 4, with 16 bases in between. This CDR3 contains 14 residues. The CDR3 DNA follows: TGTGCCAGTACCATACGGCCCGGGGGCACTGAAGCTTTCTTT. Residues: CASTIRPGGTEAFF. Full variable domain (missing parts from reference TRBV19 and TRBJ1-1): DGGITQSPKYLFRKEGQNVTLSCEQNLNHDAMYWYRQDPGQGLRLIYYSQIVNDFQKGDIAEGYSVSREKKESFPLTVTSAQKNPTAFYLCASTIRPGGTEAFFGQGTRLTVV.

The V gene is TRBV29-1, the J gene TRBJ1-1; TRBD1 is a possible D gene (5 bases). This CDR3 contains 13 residues. Germline CDR1 and CDR2: SQVTM and ANQGSEA. V lost 7 bases and J 1 base, leaving 13 bases between the germline ends. The CDR3 here is CSALQGSNTEAFF. The CDR3, as DNA: TGCAGCGCCCTCCAGGGTTCGAACACTGAAGCTTTCTTT.

The chain uses TRBV10-3 and TRBJ2-1, with TRBD1 matching over 8 bases. Germline values: CDR1 ENHRY, CDR2 SYGVKD. The CDR3 totals 13 residues. Losses at the gene ends were 6 bases for V and 8 bases for J; bases not matched to a gene: 6. CDR3 loop: CAISPDRAYEQFF. CDR3 bases: TGTGCCATCAGCCCGGACAGGGCGTATGAGCAGTTCTTC.

This sequence joins TRBV29-1 and TRBJ2-3; 10 nucleotides match TRBD2. The CDR3 covers 16 residues. Germline V gives CDR1 SQVTM, CDR2 ANQGSEA. The V gene end was trimmed by 2 bases and the J gene end by 4 bases; junction bases not matched to a gene: 9. In DNA, the CDR3 is TGCAGCGTTGAACGGGATAGCGGGGGGCACGCAGATACGCAGTATTTT. It translates to CSVERDSGGHADTQYF.

This clone was picked up one time. The genes are TRBV6-6 and TRBJ2-2, with 7 nucleotides matching TRBD2. V trimming: 3 bases; J trimming: 4 bases; junction bases outside the gene matches: 5. The CDR3 has 15 residues. The germline V gene encodes CDR1 MNHNY and CDR2 SVGAGI (reference sequence). CDR3 nucleotide sequence: TGTGCCAGCAGTTATGGCGGGAGACTCACCGGGGAGCTGTTTTTT. This codes for CASSYGGRLTGELFF.

This clone was seen only once. The rearrangement uses TRBV7-2 and TRBJ2-3; D is possibly TRBD1 or TRBD2 (6 bases each). Deletions cut 1 base from V and 6 bases from J, with 11 bases between. The V gene's germline CDR1 is SGHTA and CDR2 FQGNSA. This CDR3 is 14 amino acids long. Written as DNA, the CDR3 is TGTGCCAGCAGCTTAGGAGGGGGGAAGGATACGCAGTATTTT. It translates to CASSLGGGKDTQYF.

The count of this clone is one. V is TRBV9 and J is TRBJ1-1; D is undetermined. CDR3 length equals 14 residues. Germline values: CDR1 SGDLS, CDR2 YYNGEE. V shed 2 bases and J shed 1 base, with 9 bases lying between them. The CDR3 DNA sequence: TGTGCCAGCAGCGTCGGCAGTCAGAACACTGAAGCTTTCTTT. It specifies CASSVGSQNTEAFF.

This rearrangement joins TRBV5-4 to TRBJ2-5; the D gene is possibly TRBD2 (6 bases). Germline CDR1 reads SGHNT; CDR2 reads YYREEE (reference sequence). V lost 4 bases and J 3 bases, leaving 16 bases between the germline ends. The CDR3 contains 15 residues. CDR3 sequence reads: CASSPGTGLKETQYF. The CDR3 DNA is TGTGCCAGCAGCCCCGGGACTGGTCTAAAAGAGACCCAGTACTTC.